The subject of this entry is one TCR beta chain. What it binds is unknown. V lost 3 bases, J lost 5 bases, and 9 bases stayed unmatched. CDR3 length: 14 amino acids. The V gene's germline CDR1 is GTSNPN and CDR2 SVGIG (reference sequence). The data derive from a study of T cell responses to AZD1222 COVID-19 vaccine. Regarding the study as a whole: Repertoire sampling happened only post peak T cell response.

Repertoires were generated with immunoSEQ multiplex PCR, while TCRdb's copy carries only in-frame clones and drops some. The sample includes around 120,000 clones, approximately 83% of them seen just once. The clonotype comes from an adult in good health. The sample here was peripheral blood, taken on day 0 of MenACWY control vaccination. The V and J genes are TRBV30 and TRBJ2-5; 7 bases agree with TRBD1. The CDR3 here is CAWSGTGVRETQYF. CDR3 DNA: TGTGCCTGGAGCGGAACAGGGGTTCGGGAGACCCAGTACTTC. Combining the CDR3 with reference TRBV30 and TRBJ2-5 gives the whole variable domain SQTIHQWPATLVQPVGSPLSLECTVEGTSNPNLYWYRQAAGRGLQLLFYSVGIGQISSEVPQNLSASRPQDRQFILSSKKLLLSDSGFYLCAWSGTGVRETQYFGPGTRLLVL.